Following are 6 T cell receptor beta chains from one sample sequenced in a study of CD8 T cells in Susac syndrome. A quantity of roughly 0.5 to 1 ug RNA underwent reverse transcription using random hexamers. TCRdb independently ran MiXCR on the immunoSEQ multiplex PCR reads; one entry per CDR3 protein. The sample includes around 200,000 distinct CDR3 sequences, just under 95% of them seen just once. Sequenced material: CD8+ T cells from PBMCs. The receptor set was obtained from a human donor with Susac syndrome.

DNA of the CDR3: TGTGCCAGCAGTGATACCAAAGGGGGGTGGAGAGGCTACACCTTC. This codes for CASSDTKGGWRGYTF. J is TRBJ1-2 and V is TRBV6-1, with D perhaps matching TRBD1 (6 bases). Trimming took off 3 bases at V and 8 bases at J, with 19 bases between the two ends. Germline CDR1 and CDR2: MNHNS and SASEGT. The CDR3 spans 15 residues.

As to this clonotype: An end of the junction differs from the germline gene, which may be a read error. The V call is TRBV9, the J call TRBJ1-1; 8 nucleotides match TRBD1. The CDR3 has 13 residues. Germline CDR1 and CDR2: SGDLS and YYNGEE. CDR3 bases: TGTGCCAGCAGCGACGTTCAGGGGGCTGAGGCTTTCTTT. This gives the protein CASSDVQGAEAFF.

This clonotype was seen only once. This rearrangement joins TRBV28 to TRBJ2-5, with 8 bases identical to TRBD2. Germline CDR1 reads MDHEN; CDR2 reads SYDVKM. There are 19 residues in the CDR3. V dropped 3 bases and J dropped 1; count of bases not matched to a gene: 16. In DNA, the CDR3 is TGTGCCAGCAGTTTTGGTCCCCGGTCGGGGCGGGAGGCCCAAGAGACCCAGTACTTC. Encoded protein: CASSFGPRSGREAQETQYF.

The chain carries TRBV6-2 or TRBV6-3 and TRBJ2-5; the D is unclear. The CDR3 covers 11 residues. Per the germline V gene, CDR1 is MNHEY and CDR2 is SVGEGT. The V end lost 4 bases, the J end lost 5 bases, and 5 bases lay between the germline ends. The CDR3: CASSSVETQYF. CDR3 sequence (DNA): TGTGCCAGCAGTTCCGTGGAGACCCAGTACTTC.

The chain joins TRBV10-3 to TRBJ2-2; D remains ambiguous. The CDR3 is 15 amino acids. Trimming stripped 3 bases from V and 0 bases from J, with 8 bases between. CDR1 is ENHRY, CDR2 SYGVKD, per germline. This CDR3 reads CAISDPIANTGELFF. For the CDR3, the DNA is TGTGCCATCAGTGATCCGATAGCGAACACCGGGGAGCTGTTTTTT.

In nucleotides, the CDR3 is TGTGCCAGCAGTCAAAAGACAGGGTTCGGGGCCAACGTCCTGACTTTC. It translates to CASSQKTGFGANVLTF. The V call is TRBV27, the J call TRBJ2-6; 7 positions agree with TRBD1. This CDR3 has 16 residues. Germline V gives CDR1 MNHEY, CDR2 SMNVEV (reference sequence). Losses at the gene ends were 5 bases for V and 4 bases for J; bases not matched to a gene: 8. Full variable domain (remainder filled in from reference TRBV27 and TRBJ2-6): EAQVTQNPRYLITVTGKKLTVTCSQNMNHEYMSWYRQDPGLGLRQIYYSMNVEVTDKGDVPEGYKVSRKEKRNFPLILESPSPNQTSLYFCASSQKTGFGANVLTFGAGSRLTVL.